One sample yielded the 20 T cell receptor beta chains listed below, sequenced in a study of PD-L1 blockade in urothelial cancer. Profiling relied on immunoSEQ multiplex PCR, and the TCRdb table lists in-frame clones only, not all of them. The repertoire holds about 30,000 clones, about nine tenths seen once, with more than 3% in the top ten. Sequenced here: PBMCs, sampled around atezolizumab (anti-PD-L1) treatment. The receptors shown here come from a man aged 50-59 years with urothelial cancer.

The J gene is TRBJ2-1, the V gene TRBV9, with D possibly matching TRBD2 (6 bases). V lost 4 bases, J lost 4 bases, and 15 bases lay in between. Germline V CDR1 and CDR2: SGDLS, YYNGEE. This CDR3 spans 15 amino acids. In DNA form, the CDR3 reads TGTGCCAGCAGCCCAAACGGGCGGGATTACAATGAGCAGTTCTTC. Translation: CASSPNGRDYNEQFF. Full variable domain (remainder filled in from reference TRBV9 and TRBJ2-1): DSGVTQTPKHLITATGQRVTLRCSPRSGDLSVYWYQQSLDQGLQFLIQYYNGEERAKGNILERFSAQQFPDLHSELNLSSLELGDSALYFCASSPNGRDYNEQFFGPGTRLTVL.

The chain employs TRBV2 and TRBJ1-5; 7 nucleotides align to TRBD1. The CDR3 has 16 amino acids. Germline values: CDR1 SNHLY, CDR2 FYNNEI. Trimming at V came to 2 bases and at J to 5 bases, leaving 9 bases not matched to a gene. The CDR3 region is CASSEWQGVTYQPQHF. DNA for the CDR3: TGTGCCAGCAGTGAATGGCAGGGGGTTACATATCAGCCCCAGCATTTT.

The J gene is TRBJ1-6, the V gene TRBV7-6; 7 bases are shared with TRBD1. V lost 5 bases to trimming and J lost 0 bases; unmatched junction nucleotides: 4. The CDR3 contains 16 residues. CDR1 is SGHVS, CDR2 FNYEAQ, per germline. This CDR3 is CASSATGDSYNSPLHF. CDR3 nucleotides: TGTGCCAGCAGCGCAACAGGGGACTCCTATAATTCACCCCTCCACTTT.

The J gene is TRBJ1-2, the V gene TRBV6-1, with D perhaps matching TRBD1 (5 bases). Germline CDR1 and CDR2: MNHNS and SASEGT. The germline V and J ends were trimmed by 7 bases and 4 bases, with 19 bases remaining between them. The CDR3 has 15 residues. The chain's CDR3 is CASKGSRQVSYGYTF. The CDR3 DNA reads TGTGCCAGCAAGGGGTCCAGACAAGTCAGCTATGGCTACACCTTC.

The chain employs TRBV15 and TRBJ2-2, with D hard to call. The CDR3 is 14 amino acids. V was pared by 0 bases and J by 6 bases, with 8 bases between. The germline V gene has CDR1 LNHNV and CDR2 YYDKDF (reference sequence). This chain's CDR3 is CATSRDIEAGELFF. For the CDR3, the DNA is TGTGCCACCAGCAGAGATATTGAGGCCGGGGAGCTGTTTTTT.

The chain links TRBV5-8 to TRBJ1-3; D might be TRBD1 (5 bases). Germline V CDR1 and CDR2: SGHTS, YDEGEE. The germline V and J ends were trimmed by 9 bases and 0 bases, with 16 bases remaining between them. This CDR3 is built from 15 residues. CDR3 nucleotide sequence: TGTGCCACCGACGCGGGACGGTCCTCTGGAAACACCATATATTTT. Its protein is CATDAGRSSGNTIYF.

V gene TRBV11-2 combines with J gene TRBJ2-5; 10 nucleotides line up with TRBD2. V lost 5 bases and J lost 1; bases outside the gene matches: 4. This CDR3 has 15 residues. Germline V gene sequence: CDR1 SGHAT, CDR2 FQNNGV. DNA for the CDR3: TGTGCCAGCAGCCTGGCTAGCGGGAGCCAAGAGACCCAGTACTTC. Protein: CASSLASGSQETQYF.

The chain uses TRBV19 and TRBJ1-1; 8 bases agree with TRBD1. In germline, CDR1 is LNHDA, CDR2 SQIVND (reference sequence). After removal of 0 bases from V and 11 bases from J, the junction contained 8 bases not matched to a gene. This CDR3 spans 14 amino acids. CDR3 coding DNA: TGTGCCAGTAGTATAGATGGCAGGGGGCGCGTGGCTTTCTTT. Translation gives CASSIDGRGRVAFF.

CDR3 sequence (DNA): TGTGCCATCAGTGGGAGGACTAGCGGGGGGTACAATGAGCAGTTCTTC. Protein sequence: CAISGRTSGGYNEQFF. J is TRBJ2-1 and V is TRBV10-3; TRBD2 agrees at 14 bases. From germline, CDR1 is ENHRY and CDR2 SYGVKD. The length of the CDR3 is 16 residues. Trimming cost V 4 bases and J 4 bases; bases outside gene matches: 3.

The V gene is TRBV12-5, the J gene TRBJ2-7; D unclear. Trimming took 2 bases from V and 7 from J, leaving 6 bases between them. The CDR3 sequence is 11 residues long. The germline V gene encodes CDR1 LGHNT and CDR2 FRNRAP. The CDR3: CASGLTGEQYF. CDR3 nucleotide sequence: TGTGCTAGTGGTTTGACGGGTGAGCAGTACTTC.

There are a few counts of this clone. The chain employs TRBV18 and TRBJ1-1; D is undetermined. V was cut by 3 bases and J by 2 bases, with 10 bases left in between. Germline loops: CDR1 KGHSH, CDR2 LQKENI. This CDR3 spans 14 amino acids. This CDR3 is CASSPLGLNTEAFF. Written as DNA, the CDR3 is TGTGCCAGCTCACCTTTAGGACTTAACACTGAAGCTTTCTTT.

V gene TRBV7-8 combines with J gene TRBJ2-5; TRBD1 matches at 7 bases. This CDR3 has 16 residues. CDR1 SGHVS and CDR2 FQNEAQ come from the germline V gene. V shed 2 bases, J shed 0 bases, and the junction held 6 bases outside the gene matches. Here the CDR3 reads CASSLIGRGYQETQYF. The CDR3 DNA sequence: TGTGCCAGCAGCTTAATAGGCAGGGGGTACCAAGAGACCCAGTACTTC.

The chain is built from TRBV2 and TRBJ2-5; D is perhaps TRBD2 (6 bases). Germline assignment: CDR1 SNHLY and CDR2 FYNNEI. Trimming stripped 2 bases from V and 4 bases from J, with 17 bases between. The CDR3 is 16 residues long. CDR3 amino acids: CASSESSGGLLETQYF. CDR3 coding DNA: TGTGCCAGCAGTGAAAGTAGTGGGGGGTTGTTAGAGACCCAGTACTTC.

J is TRBJ1-5 and V is TRBV6-1; 12 nucleotides line up with TRBD1. The CDR3 length is 15 residues. CDR1 is MNHNS and CDR2 is SASEGT in the germline V gene. V dropped 8 bases and J dropped 7; count of bases not matched to a gene: 9. Written as DNA, the CDR3 is TGTGCCAGCGGTCCCCGGGACAGGGGGCAACAGCCCCAGCATTTT. This translates into CASGPRDRGQQPQHF.

This clone turned up a few times. The chain joins TRBV6-5 to TRBJ2-2; no reliable D call. Germline V gives CDR1 MNHEY, CDR2 SVGAGI. The CDR3 covers 14 residues. Trimming removed 7 bases from V and 4 bases from J, with 13 bases in between. CDR3 nucleotides: TGTGCCAGCAAGCGCGCAAGTGGCACCGGGGAGCTGTTTTTT. This codes for CASKRASGTGELFF.

V and J are TRBV4-3 and TRBJ2-2; TRBD2 agrees at 8 bases. The germline gives CDR1 LGHNA, CDR2 YSLEER. The CDR3 totals 17 residues. J gave up 0 bases and V 1 base, and 4 bases lay outside the gene matches. The CDR3 is CASSQAGRGANTGELFF. In DNA, the CDR3 is TGCGCCAGCAGCCAAGCCGGGAGGGGGGCGAACACCGGGGAGCTGTTTTTT.

The gene calls are TRBV19 and TRBJ2-2; the D gene is possibly TRBD2 (6 bases). The CDR3 is made up of 15 amino acids. From germline, CDR1 is LNHDA and CDR2 SQIVND (reference sequence). Between the trimmed V and J ends, which lost 0 bases and 3 bases, there was a span of 8 bases. The CDR3 DNA follows: TGTGCCAGTAGTATAGACGGGAGTTACACCGGGGAGCTGTTTTTT. Its translation: CASSIDGSYTGELFF.

This clone was counted once. The chain links TRBV7-2 to TRBJ2-1; 7 bases are a match to TRBD2. V was clipped by 5 bases and J by 7 bases; unmatched bases: 8. Germline CDR1 SGHTA, CDR2 FQGNSA. The CDR3 is made up of 14 amino acids. The CDR3, as DNA: TGTGCCAGCAGCCGAGGGCGGGAGATGAATGAGCAGTTCTTC. Protein product: CASSRGREMNEQFF.

The rearrangement uses TRBV7-8 and TRBJ1-2, with unresolved D. Germline CDR1 and CDR2: SGHVS and FQNEAQ. The CDR3 contains 16 residues. Trimming removed 2 bases from V and 5 bases from J, with 18 bases in between. Here the CDR3 reads CASSLFGRSNRYGYTF. Written as DNA, the CDR3 is TGTGCCAGCAGCTTATTCGGTAGATCGAATCGGTATGGCTACACCTTC. The variable domain in full, completed from reference TRBV7-8 and TRBJ1-2, reads GAGVSQSPRYKVAKRGQDVALRCDPISGHVSLFWYQQALGQGPEFLTYFQNEAQLDKSGLPSDRFFAERPEGSVSTLKIQRTQQEDSAVYLCASSLFGRSNRYGYTFGSGTRLTVV.

V usage is TRBV14 and J usage is TRBJ2-7; D remains unclear. The V end was cut by 0 bases, the J end by 6 bases, with 9 bases between. The CDR3 consists of 13 residues. Looked up from germline, CDR1 is SGHDN and CDR2 is FVKESK. The CDR3 nucleotides read TGTGCCAGCAGCCAAGATAGAATTAGCGAGCAGTACTTC. This gives the protein CASSQDRISEQYF.